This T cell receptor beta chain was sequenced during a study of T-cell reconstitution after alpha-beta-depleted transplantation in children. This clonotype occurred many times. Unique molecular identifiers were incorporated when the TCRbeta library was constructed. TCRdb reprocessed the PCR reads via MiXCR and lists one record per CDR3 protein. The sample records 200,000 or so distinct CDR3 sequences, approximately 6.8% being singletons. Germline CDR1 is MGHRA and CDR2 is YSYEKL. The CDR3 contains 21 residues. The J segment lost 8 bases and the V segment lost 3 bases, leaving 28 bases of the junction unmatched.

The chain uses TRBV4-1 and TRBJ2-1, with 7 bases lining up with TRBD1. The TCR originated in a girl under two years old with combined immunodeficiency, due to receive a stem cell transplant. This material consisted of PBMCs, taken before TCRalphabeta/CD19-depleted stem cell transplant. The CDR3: CASSQAPWTGVNRGPTHEQFF. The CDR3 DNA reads TGCGCCAGCAGCCAGGCCCCCTGGACAGGAGTTAACAGGGGCCCTACGCATGAGCAGTTCTTC.